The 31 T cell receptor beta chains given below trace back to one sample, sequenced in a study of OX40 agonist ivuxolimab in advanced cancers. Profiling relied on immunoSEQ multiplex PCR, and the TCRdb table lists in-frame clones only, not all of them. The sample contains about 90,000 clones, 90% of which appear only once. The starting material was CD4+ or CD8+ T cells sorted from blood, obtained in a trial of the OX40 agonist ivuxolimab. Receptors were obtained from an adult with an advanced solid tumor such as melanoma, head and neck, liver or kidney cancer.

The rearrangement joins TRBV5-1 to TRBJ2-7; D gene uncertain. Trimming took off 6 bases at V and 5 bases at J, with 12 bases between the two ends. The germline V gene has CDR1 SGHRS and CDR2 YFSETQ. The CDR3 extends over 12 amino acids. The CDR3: CASKSGLNEQYF. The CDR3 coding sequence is TGCGCCAGCAAATCCGGGCTCAACGAGCAGTACTTC.

The CDR3, as DNA: TGTGCCACCAGCAGTTCCCCAGCGTACGAGCAGTACTTC. Translated, it gives CATSSSPAYEQYF. The chain is built from TRBV15 and TRBJ2-7; D gene uncertain. The CDR3 sequence is 13 residues long. V was shortened by 3 bases and J by 4 bases, with 10 bases between the two germline ends. The germline V gene has CDR1 LNHNV and CDR2 YYDKDF (reference sequence).

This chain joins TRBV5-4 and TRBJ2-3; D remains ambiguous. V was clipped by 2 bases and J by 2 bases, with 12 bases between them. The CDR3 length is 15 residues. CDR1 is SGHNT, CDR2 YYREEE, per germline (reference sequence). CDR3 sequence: CASSFSRQNTDTQYF. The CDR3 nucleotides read TGTGCCAGCAGCTTCAGCCGGCAGAACACAGATACGCAGTATTTT.

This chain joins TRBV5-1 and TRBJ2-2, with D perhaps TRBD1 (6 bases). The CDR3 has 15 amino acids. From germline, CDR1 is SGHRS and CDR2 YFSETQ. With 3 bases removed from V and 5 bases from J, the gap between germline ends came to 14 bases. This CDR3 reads CASSWGFQGTGELFF. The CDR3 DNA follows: TGCGCCAGCAGCTGGGGCTTCCAGGGGACCGGGGAGCTGTTTTTT.

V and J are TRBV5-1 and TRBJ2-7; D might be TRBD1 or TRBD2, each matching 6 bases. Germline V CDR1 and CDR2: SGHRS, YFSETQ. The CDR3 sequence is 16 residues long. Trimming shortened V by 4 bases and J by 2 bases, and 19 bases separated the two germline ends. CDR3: CASSPSARGTAYEQYF. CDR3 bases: TGCGCCAGCAGCCCCTCAGCGAGGGGGACTGCCTACGAGCAGTACTTC.

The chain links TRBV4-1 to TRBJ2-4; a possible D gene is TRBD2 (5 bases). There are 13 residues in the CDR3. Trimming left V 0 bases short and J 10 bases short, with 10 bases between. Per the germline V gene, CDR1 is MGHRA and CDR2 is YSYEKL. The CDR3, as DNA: TGCGCCAGCAGCCAAGATGGGCGAGGGATTCAGTACTTC. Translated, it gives CASSQDGRGIQYF.

The CDR3 reads CASSQEPGTSGSNEQFF. The CDR3 DNA is TGTGCCAGCAGCCAAGAACCTGGGACTAGCGGAAGCAATGAGCAGTTCTTC. The rearrangement joins TRBV4-2 to TRBJ2-1, with 11 bases that match TRBD2. The CDR3 sequence is 17 residues long. Germline CDR1 and CDR2: LGHNA and YNFKEQ. J was trimmed by 6 bases and V by 0 bases; bases with no gene match: 7.

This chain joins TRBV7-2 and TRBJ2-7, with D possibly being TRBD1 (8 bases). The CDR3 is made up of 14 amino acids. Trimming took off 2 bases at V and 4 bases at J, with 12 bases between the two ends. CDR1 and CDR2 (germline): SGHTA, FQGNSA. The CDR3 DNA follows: TGTGCCAGCAGCTTATACAGGGGGGGGTACGAGCAGTACTTC. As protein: CASSLYRGGYEQYF.

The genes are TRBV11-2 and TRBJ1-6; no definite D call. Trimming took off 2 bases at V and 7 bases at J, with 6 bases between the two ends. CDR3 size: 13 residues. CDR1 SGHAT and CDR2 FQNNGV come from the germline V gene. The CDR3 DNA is TGTGCCAGCAGCTTACGGCTGAATTCACCCCTCCACTTT. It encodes CASSLRLNSPLHF.

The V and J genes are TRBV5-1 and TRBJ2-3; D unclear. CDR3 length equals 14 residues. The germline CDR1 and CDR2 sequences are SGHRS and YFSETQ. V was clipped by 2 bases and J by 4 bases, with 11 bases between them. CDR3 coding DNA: TGCGCCAGCAGCTTAGCCTCCGTTGCAGATACGCAGTATTTT. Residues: CASSLASVADTQYF. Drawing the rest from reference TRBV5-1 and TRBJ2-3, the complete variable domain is KAGVTQTPRYLIKTRGQQVTLSCSPISGHRSVSWYQQTPGQGLQFLFEYFSETQRNKGNFPGRFSGRQFSNSRSEMNVSTLELGDSALYLCASSLASVADTQYFGPGTRLTVL.

As DNA, the CDR3 is TGTGCCAGCAGCTTTGAGGTGGGCGCCTACGAGCAGTACTTC. Protein sequence: CASSFEVGAYEQYF. This chain links TRBV7-9 with TRBJ2-7, with D hard to call. This CDR3 contains 14 residues. Germline V gives CDR1 SEHNR, CDR2 FQNEAQ (reference sequence). V was pared by 3 bases and J by 2 bases, with 11 bases between. The full variable domain, rest sourced from reference TRBV7-9 and TRBJ2-7, is DTGVSQNPRHKITKRGQNVTFRCDPISEHNRLYWYRQTLGQGPEFLTYFQNEAQLEKSRLLSDRFSAERPKGSFSTLEIQRTEQGDSAMYLCASSFEVGAYEQYFGPGTRLTVT.

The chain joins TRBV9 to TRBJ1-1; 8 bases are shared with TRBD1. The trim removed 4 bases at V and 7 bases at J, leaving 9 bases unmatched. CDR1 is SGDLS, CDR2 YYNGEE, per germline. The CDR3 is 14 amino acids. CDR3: CASSPRGRSDEAFF. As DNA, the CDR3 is TGTGCCAGCAGCCCCAGGGGGCGGAGTGATGAAGCTTTCTTT.

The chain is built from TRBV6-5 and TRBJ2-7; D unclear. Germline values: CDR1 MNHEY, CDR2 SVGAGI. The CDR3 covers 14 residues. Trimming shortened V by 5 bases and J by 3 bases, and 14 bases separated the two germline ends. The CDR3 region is CASSIRRISYEQYF. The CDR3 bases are TGTGCCAGCAGTATAAGGCGGATAAGCTACGAGCAGTACTTC.

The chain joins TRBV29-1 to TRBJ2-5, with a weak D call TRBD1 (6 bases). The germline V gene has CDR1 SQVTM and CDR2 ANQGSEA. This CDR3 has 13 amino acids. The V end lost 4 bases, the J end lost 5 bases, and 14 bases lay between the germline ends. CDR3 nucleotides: TGCAGCGTTGGAAACAGGGTTGGGGAGACCCAGTACTTC. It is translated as CSVGNRVGETQYF.

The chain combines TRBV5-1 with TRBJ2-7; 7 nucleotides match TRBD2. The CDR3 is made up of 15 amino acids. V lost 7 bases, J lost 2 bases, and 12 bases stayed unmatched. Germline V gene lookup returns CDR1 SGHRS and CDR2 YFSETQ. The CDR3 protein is CASAPGEAGAYEQYF. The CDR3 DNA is TGCGCCAGCGCCCCCGGGGAGGCGGGGGCCTACGAGCAGTACTTC.

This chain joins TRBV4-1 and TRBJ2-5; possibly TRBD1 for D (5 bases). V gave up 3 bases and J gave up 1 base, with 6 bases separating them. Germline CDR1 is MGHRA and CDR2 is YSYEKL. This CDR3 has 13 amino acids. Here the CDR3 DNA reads TGCGCCAGCAGCCAGGGGCTCCAAGAGACCCAGTACTTC. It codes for CASSQGLQETQYF.

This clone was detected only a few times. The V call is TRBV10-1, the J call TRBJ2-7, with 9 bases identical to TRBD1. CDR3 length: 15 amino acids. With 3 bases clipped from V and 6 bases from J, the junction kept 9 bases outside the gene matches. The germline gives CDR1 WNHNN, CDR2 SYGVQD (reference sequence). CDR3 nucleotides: TGCGCCAGCAGTGACTCCGGGACAGGGCTCTTCGAGCAGTACTTC. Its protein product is CASSDSGTGLFEQYF.

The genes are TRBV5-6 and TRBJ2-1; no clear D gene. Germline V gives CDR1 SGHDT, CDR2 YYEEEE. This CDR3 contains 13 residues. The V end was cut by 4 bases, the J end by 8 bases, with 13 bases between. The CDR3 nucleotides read TGTGCCAGCAGCCTTTATCCCCACGATGAGCAGTTCTTC. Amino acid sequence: CASSLYPHDEQFF.

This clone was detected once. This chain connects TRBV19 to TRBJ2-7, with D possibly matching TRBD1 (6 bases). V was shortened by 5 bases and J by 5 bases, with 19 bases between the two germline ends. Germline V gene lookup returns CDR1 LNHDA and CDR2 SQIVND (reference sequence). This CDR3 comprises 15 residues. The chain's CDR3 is CASSFLGTPSHEQYF. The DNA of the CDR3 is TGTGCCAGTAGTTTCCTCGGGACACCTAGCCACGAGCAGTACTTC.

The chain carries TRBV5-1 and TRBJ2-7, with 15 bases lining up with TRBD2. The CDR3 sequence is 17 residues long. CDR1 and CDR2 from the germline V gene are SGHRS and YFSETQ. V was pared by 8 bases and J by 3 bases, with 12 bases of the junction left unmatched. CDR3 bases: TGCGCCAGTAAGCCGGGACTAGCGGGGGGCTCAAACTACGAGCAGTACTTC. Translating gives CASKPGLAGGSNYEQYF.

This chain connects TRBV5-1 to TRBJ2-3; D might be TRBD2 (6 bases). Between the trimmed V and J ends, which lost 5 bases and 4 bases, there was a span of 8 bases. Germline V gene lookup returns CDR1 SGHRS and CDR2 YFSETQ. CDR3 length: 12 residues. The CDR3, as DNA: TGCGCCAGCAGGGCTAGCGCAGATACGCAGTATTTT. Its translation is CASRASADTQYF.

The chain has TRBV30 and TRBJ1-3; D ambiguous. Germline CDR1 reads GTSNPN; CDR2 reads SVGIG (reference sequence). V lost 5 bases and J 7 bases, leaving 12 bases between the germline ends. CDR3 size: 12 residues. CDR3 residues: CAWGLLRNTIYF. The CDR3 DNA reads TGTGCCTGGGGTCTCCTCAGGAACACCATATATTTT.

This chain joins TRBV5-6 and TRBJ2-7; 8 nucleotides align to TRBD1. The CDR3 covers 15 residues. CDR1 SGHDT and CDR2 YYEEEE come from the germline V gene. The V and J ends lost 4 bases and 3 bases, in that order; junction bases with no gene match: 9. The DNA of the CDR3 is TGTGCCAGCAGCCCACCGACAGGGGCCCACTACGAGCAGTACTTC. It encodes CASSPPTGAHYEQYF.

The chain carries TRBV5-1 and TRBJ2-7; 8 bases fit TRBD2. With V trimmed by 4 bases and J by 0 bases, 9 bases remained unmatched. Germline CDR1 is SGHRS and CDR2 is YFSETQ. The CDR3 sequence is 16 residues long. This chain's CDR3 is CASSLQLSGSSYEQYF. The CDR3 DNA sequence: TGCGCCAGCAGCCTTCAGCTAAGCGGGAGCTCCTACGAGCAGTACTTC.

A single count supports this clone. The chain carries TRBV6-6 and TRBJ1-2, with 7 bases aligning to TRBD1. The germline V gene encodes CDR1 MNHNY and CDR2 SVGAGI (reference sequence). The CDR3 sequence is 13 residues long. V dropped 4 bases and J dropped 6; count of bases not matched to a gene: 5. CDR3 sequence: CASSSSGTDGYTF. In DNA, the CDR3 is TGTGCCAGCAGTTCCTCCGGGACAGATGGCTACACCTTC.

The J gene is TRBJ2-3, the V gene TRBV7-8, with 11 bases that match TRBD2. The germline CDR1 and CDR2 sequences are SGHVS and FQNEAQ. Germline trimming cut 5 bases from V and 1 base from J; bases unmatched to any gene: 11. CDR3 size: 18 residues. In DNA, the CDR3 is TGTGCCAGCAGCCATCGGGTACTAGCGGGGGTGGGCACAGATACGCAGTATTTT. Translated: CASSHRVLAGVGTDTQYF.

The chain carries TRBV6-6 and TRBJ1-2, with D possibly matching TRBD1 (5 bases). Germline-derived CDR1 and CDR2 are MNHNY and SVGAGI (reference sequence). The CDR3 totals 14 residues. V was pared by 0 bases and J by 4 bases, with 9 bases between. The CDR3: CASSYSIQAYGYTF. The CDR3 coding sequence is TGTGCCAGCAGTTACTCGATACAGGCCTATGGCTACACCTTC.

The CDR3 here is CASSPLPASGGVTDTQYF. DNA of the CDR3: TGTGCCAGCTCACCCCTCCCGGCTAGCGGGGGGGTGACGGATACGCAGTATTTT. The J gene is TRBJ2-3, the V gene TRBV18; 12 nucleotides agree with TRBD2. CDR3 size: 18 residues. V trimming: 3 bases; J trimming: 6 bases; junction bases outside the gene matches: 13. Germline V lookup: CDR1 KGHSH, CDR2 LQKENI.

This CDR3 is CASSSYGGGGTGELFF. As DNA, the CDR3 is TGTGCCAGCAGCTCCTACGGAGGAGGGGGCACCGGGGAGCTGTTTTTT. This sequence joins TRBV5-4 and TRBJ2-2, with D perhaps TRBD1 or TRBD2 (6 bases each). The germline V gene has CDR1 SGHNT and CDR2 YYREEE (reference sequence). The germline V and J ends were trimmed by 3 bases and 4 bases, with 16 bases remaining between them. This CDR3 is 16 amino acids long.

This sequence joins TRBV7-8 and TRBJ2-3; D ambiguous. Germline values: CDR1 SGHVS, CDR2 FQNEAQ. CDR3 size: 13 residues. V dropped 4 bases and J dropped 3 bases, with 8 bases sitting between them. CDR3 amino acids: CASSWRRTDTQYF. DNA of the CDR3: TGTGCCAGCAGCTGGCGCCGGACAGATACGCAGTATTTT. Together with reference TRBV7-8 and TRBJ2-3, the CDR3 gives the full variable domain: GAGVSQSPRYKVAKRGQDVALRCDPISGHVSLFWYQQALGQGPEFLTYFQNEAQLDKSGLPSDRFFAERPEGSVSTLKIQRTQQEDSAVYLCASSWRRTDTQYFGPGTRLTVL.

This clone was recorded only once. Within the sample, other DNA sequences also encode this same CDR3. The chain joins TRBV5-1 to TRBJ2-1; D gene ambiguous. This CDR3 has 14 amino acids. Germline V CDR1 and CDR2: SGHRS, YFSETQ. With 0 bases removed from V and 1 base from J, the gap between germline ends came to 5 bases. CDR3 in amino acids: CASSLGSSYNEQFF. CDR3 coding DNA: TGCGCCAGCAGCTTGGGGAGTTCCTACAATGAGCAGTTCTTC.